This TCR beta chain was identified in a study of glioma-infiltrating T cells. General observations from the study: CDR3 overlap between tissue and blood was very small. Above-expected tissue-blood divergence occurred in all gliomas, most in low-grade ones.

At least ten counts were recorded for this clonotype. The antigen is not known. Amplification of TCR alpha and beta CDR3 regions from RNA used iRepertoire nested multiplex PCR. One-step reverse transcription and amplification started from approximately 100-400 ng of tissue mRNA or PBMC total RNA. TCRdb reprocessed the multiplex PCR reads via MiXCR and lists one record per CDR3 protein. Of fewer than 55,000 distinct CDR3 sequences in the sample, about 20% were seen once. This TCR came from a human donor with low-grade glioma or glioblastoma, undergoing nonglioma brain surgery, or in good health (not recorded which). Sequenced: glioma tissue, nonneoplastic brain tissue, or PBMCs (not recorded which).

CDR3 loop: CASSVTTRGVDEQFF. The CDR3 DNA is TGTGCCAGCAGTGTGACTACGCGGGGGGTGGATGAGCAGTTCTTC. The rearrangement uses TRBV6-4 and TRBJ2-1, with 8 bases matching TRBD2. CDR3 size: 15 residues. V shed 4 bases, J shed 8 bases, and the junction held 10 bases outside the gene matches. Germline CDR1 MRHNA, CDR2 SNTAGT.